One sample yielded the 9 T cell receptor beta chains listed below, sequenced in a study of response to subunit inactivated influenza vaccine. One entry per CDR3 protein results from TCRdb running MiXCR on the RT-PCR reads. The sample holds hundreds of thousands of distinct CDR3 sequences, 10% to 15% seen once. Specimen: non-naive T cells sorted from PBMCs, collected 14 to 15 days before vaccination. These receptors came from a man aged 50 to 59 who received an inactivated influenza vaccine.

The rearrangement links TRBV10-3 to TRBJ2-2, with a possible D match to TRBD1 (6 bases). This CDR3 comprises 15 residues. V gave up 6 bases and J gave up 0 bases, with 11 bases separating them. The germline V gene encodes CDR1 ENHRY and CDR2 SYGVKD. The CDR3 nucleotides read TGTGCCATCAGGTCCACAGGGACGAACACCGGGGAGCTGTTTTTT. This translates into CAIRSTGTNTGELFF.

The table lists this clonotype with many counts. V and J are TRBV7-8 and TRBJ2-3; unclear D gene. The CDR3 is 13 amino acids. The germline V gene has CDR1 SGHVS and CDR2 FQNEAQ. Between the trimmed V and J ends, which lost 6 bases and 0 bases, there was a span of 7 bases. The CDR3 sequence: CASSFSSTDTQYF. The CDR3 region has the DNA TGTGCCAGCAGTTTTTCTAGCACAGATACGCAGTATTTT.

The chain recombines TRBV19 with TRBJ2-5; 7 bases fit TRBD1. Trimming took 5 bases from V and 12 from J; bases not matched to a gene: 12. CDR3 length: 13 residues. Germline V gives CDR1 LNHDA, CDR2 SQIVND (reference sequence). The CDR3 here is CASSSRQGGDEYF. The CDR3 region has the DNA TGTGCCAGTAGTTCCCGACAGGGCGGTGATGAGTACTTC.

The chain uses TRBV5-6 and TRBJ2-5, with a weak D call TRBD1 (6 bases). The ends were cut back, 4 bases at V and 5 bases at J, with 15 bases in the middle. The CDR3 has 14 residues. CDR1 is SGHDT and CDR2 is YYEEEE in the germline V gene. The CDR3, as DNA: TGTGCCAGCAGCCCAGAACAGGGATACGAGACCCAGTACTTC. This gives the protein CASSPEQGYETQYF.

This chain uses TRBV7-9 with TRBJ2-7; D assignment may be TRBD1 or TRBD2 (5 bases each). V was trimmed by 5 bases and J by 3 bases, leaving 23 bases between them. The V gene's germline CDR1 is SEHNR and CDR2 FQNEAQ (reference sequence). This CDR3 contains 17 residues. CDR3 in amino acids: CASSPTRGLDNYYEQYF. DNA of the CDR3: TGTGCCAGCAGCCCAACTCGGGGTTTGGACAACTACTACGAGCAGTACTTC.

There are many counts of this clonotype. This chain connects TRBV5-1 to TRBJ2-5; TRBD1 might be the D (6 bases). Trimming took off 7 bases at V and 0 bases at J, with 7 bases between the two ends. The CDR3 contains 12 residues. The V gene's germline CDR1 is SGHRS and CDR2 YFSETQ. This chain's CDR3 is CASRQDQETQYF. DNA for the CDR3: TGCGCCAGCCGACAGGACCAAGAGACCCAGTACTTC.

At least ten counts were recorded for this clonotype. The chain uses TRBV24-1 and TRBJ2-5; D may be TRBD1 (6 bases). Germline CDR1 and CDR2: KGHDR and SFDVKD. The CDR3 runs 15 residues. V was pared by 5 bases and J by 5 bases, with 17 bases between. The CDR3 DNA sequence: TGTGCCACCAGTGTGAGGGGGTCCGGGTCGGAGACCCAGTACTTC. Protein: CATSVRGSGSETQYF.

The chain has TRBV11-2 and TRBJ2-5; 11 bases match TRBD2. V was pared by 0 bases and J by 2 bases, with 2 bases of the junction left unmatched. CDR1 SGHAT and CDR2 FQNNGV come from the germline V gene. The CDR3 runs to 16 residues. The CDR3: CASSLEVAGGQETQYF. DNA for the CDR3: TGTGCCAGCAGCTTAGAGGTAGCGGGGGGGCAAGAGACCCAGTACTTC. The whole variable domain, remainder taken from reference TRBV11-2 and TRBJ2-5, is EAGVAQSPRYKIIEKRQSVAFWCNPISGHATLYWYQQILGQGPKLLIQFQNNGVVDDSQLPKDRFSAERLKGVDSTLKIQPAKLEDSAVYLCASSLEVAGGQETQYFGPGTRLLVL.

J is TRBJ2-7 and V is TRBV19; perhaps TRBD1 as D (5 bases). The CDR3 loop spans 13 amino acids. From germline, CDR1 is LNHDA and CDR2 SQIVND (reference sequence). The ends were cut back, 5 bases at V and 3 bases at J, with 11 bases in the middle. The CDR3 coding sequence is TGTGCCAGTAGTTCGACAGTTTACTACGAGCAGTACTTC. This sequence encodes CASSSTVYYEQYF.